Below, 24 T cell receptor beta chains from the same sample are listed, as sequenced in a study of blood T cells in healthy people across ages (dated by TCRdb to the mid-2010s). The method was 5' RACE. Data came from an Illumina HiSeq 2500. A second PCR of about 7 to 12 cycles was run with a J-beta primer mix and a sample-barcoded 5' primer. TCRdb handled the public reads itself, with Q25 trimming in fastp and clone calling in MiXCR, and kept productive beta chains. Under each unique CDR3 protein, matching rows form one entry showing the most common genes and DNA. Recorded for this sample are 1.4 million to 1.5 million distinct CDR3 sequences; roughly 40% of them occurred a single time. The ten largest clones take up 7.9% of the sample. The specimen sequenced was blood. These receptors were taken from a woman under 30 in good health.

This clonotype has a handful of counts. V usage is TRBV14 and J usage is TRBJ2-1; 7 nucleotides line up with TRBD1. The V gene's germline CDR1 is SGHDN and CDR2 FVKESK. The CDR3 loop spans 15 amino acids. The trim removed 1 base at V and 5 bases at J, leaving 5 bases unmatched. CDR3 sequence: CASSQVDRVDNEQFF. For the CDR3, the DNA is TGTGCCAGCAGCCAAGTCGACAGGGTGGACAATGAGCAGTTCTTC.

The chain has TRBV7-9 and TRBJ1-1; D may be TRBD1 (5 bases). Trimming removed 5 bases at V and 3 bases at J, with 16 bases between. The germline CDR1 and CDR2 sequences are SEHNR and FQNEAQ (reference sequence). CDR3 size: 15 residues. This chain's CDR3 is CASSRWLGEHTEAFF. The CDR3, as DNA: TGTGCCAGCAGCCGGTGGTTGGGGGAGCACACTGAAGCTTTCTTT.

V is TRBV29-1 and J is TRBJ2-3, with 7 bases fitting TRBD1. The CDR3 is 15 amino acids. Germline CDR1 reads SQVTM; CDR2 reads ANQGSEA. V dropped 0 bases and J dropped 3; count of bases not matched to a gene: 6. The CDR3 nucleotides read TGCAGCGTTGAAGATTTAGGGGGCGGTACAGATACGCAGTATTTT. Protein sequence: CSVEDLGGGTDTQYF.

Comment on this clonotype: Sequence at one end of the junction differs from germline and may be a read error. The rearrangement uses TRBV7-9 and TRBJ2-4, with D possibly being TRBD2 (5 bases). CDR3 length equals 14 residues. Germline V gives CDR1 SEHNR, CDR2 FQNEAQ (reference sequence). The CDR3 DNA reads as TGTGCCAGCAGCTTAGCCCGGACTCCAGACATTCGGTACTTC. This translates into CASSLARTPDIRYF.

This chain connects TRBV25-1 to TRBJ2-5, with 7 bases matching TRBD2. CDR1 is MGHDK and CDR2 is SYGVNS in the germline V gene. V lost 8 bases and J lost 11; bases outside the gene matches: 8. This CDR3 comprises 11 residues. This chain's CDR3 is CASAGLGEQYF. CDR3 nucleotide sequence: TGTGCCAGCGCAGGACTAGGGGAGCAGTACTTC.

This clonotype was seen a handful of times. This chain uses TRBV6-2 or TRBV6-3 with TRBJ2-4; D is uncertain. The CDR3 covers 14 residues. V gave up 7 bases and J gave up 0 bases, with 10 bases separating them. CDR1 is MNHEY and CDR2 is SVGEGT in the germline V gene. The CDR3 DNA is TGTGCCAGCATCGAGGATCTAGCCAAAAACATTCAGTACTTC. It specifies CASIEDLAKNIQYF.

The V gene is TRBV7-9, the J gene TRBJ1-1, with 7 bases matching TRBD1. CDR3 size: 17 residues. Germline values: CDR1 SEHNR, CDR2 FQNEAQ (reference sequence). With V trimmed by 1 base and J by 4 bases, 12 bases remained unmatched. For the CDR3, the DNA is TGTGCCAGCAGCTTAGATGGTCCCGACAGGGCGGCCACTGAAGCTTTCTTT. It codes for CASSLDGPDRAATEAFF.

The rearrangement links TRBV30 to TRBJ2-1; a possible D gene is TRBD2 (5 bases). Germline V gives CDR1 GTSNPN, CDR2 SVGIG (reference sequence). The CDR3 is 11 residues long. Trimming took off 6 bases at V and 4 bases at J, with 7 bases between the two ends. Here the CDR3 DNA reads TGTGCCTGCGGGGAATACAATGAGCAGTTCTTC. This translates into CACGEYNEQFF. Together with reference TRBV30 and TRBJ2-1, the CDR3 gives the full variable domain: SQTIHQWPATLVQPVGSPLSLECTVEGTSNPNLYWYRQAAGRGLQLLFYSVGIGQISSEVPQNLSASRPQDRQFILSSKKLLLSDSGFYLCACGEYNEQFFGPGTRLTVL.

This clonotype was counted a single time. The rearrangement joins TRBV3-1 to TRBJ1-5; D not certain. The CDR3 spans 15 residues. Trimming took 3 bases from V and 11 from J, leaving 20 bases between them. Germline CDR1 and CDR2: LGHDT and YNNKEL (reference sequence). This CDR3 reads CASSQGPYTLSTQHF. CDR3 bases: TGTGCCAGCAGCCAGGGCCCCTATACCCTTTCGACCCAGCATTTT. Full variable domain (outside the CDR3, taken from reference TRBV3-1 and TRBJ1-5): DTAVSQTPKYLVTQMGNDKSIKCEQNLGHDTMYWYKQDSKKFLKIMFSYNNKELIINETVPNRFSPKSPDKAHLNLHINSLELGDSAVYFCASSQGPYTLSTQHFGDGTRLSIL.

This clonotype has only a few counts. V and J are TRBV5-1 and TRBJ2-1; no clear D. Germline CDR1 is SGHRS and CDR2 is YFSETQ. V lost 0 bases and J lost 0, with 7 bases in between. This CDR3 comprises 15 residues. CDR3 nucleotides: TGCGCCAGCAGCTTGGTCCTAGTCTCCTACAATGAGCAGTTCTTC. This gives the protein CASSLVLVSYNEQFF.

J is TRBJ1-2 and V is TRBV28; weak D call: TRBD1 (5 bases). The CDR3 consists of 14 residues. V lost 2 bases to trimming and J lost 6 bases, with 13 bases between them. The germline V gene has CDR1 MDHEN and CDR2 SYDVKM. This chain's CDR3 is CASSLESGHHGYTF. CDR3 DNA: TGTGCCAGCAGTTTAGAGTCAGGGCATCATGGCTACACCTTC.

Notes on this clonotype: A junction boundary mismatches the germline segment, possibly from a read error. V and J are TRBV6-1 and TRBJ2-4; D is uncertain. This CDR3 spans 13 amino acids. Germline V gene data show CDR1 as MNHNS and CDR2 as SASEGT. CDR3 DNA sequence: TGTGCCATCAGTCCTGGGCTGCAAATTTTTCAGTACTTC. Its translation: CAISPGLQIFQYF.

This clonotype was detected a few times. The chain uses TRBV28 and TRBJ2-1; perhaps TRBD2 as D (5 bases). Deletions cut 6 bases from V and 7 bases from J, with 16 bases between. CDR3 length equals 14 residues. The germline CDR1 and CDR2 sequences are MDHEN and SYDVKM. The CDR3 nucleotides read TGTGCCAGCAGGCCCGGAGGCCTAACGAATGAGCAGTTCTTC. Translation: CASRPGGLTNEQFF.

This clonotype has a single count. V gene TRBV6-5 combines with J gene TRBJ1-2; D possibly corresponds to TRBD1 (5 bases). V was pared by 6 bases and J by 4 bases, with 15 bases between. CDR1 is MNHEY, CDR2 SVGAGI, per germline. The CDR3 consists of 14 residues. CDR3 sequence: CASRGSQGGYGYTF. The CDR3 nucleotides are TGTGCCAGCAGAGGATCGCAGGGTGGCTATGGCTACACCTTC.

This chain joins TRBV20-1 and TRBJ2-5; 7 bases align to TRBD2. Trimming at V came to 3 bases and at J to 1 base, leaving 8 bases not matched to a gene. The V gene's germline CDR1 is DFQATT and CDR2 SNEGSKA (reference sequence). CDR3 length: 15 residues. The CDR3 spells CSASPAGKTQETQYF. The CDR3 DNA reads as TGCAGTGCTAGTCCAGCGGGGAAAACCCAAGAGACCCAGTACTTC.

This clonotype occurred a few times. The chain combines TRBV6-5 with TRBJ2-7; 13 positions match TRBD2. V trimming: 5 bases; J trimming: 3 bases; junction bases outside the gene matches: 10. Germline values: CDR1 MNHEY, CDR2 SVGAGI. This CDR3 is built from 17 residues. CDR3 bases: TGTGCCAGCAGTCTTAAACCACTAGCGGGGGGGGTCTACGAGCAGTACTTC. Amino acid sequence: CASSLKPLAGGVYEQYF.

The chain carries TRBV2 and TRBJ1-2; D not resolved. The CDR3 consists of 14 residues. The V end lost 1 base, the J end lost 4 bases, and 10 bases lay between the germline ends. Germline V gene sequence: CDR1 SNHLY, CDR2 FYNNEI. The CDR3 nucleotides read TGTGCCAGCAGTGAAGTGGATCGTGGCTATGGCTACACCTTC. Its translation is CASSEVDRGYGYTF.

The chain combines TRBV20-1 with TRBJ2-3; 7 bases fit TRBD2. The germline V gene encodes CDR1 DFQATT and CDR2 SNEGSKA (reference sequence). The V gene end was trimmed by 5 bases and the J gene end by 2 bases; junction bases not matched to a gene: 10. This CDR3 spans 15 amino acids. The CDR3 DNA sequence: TGCAGTGCTCCAACGGCGGGGGACTACACAGATACGCAGTATTTT. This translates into CSAPTAGDYTDTQYF.

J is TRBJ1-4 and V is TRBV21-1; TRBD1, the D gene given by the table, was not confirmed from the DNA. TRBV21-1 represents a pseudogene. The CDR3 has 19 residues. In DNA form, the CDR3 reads TGTGCCAGCAGCAAATCTCAAGGGACAGGGGGCAGGCCTAATGAAAAACTGTTTTTT. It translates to CASSKSQGTGGRPNEKLFF.

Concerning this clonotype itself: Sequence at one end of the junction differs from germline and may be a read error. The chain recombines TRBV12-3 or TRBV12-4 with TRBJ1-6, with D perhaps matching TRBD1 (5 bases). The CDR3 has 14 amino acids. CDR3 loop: CAGSLGDGNSPLHF. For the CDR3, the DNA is TGTGCCGGCAGCTTGGGGGACGGTAATTCACCCCTCCACTTT.

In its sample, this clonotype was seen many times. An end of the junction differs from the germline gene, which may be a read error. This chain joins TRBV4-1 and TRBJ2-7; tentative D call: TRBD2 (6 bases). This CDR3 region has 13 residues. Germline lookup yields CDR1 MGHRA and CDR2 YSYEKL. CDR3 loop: CASSQEGSYEQYF. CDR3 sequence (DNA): TGTGCCAGCAGCCAGGAGGGATCCTACGAGCAGTACTTC.

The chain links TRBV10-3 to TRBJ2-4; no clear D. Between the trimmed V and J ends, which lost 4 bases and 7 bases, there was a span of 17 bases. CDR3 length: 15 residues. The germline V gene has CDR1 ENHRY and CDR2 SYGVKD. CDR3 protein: CAISADLNLGNIQYF. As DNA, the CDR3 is TGTGCCATCAGTGCCGACCTTAACCTCGGGAACATTCAGTACTTC.

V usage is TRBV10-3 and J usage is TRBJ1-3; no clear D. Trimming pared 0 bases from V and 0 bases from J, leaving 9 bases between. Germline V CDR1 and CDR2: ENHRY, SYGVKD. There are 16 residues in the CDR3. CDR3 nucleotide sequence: TGTGCCATCAGTGAGTCAGGCACCTACTCTGGAAACACCATATATTTT. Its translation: CAISESGTYSGNTIYF.

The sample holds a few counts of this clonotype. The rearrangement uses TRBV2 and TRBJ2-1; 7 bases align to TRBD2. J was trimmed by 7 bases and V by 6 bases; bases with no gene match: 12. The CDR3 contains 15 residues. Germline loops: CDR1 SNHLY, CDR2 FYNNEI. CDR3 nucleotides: TGTGCCAGCAGGGTCGCGGGCGGGAGTGGAAATGAGCAGTTCTTC. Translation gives CASRVAGGSGNEQFF.